Listed below are T cell receptor beta chains from one sample, sequenced in a study of blood T cell repertoires in COVID-19. The repertoire was sequenced with immunoSEQ multiplex PCR; TCRdb's copy has only in-frame clones and lacks some. The table records 360,000 or so clones, around 83% of them present only once. The sample taken for sequencing was PBMCs or T cells enriched from blood (not recorded which). The receptors were sampled from a woman aged 45-60 years who had recovered from COVID-19. Both conserved end residues are part of each CDR3. D genes are given only for firm matches. Rows may omit the clone size; those that give it use once, few, many or a size class.

TRBJ1-5 | 12 | . | . | TRBV2 | CASRADSQPQHF | TGTGCCAGCAGGGCCGACAGTCAGCCCCAGCATTTT
TRBJ1-4 | 18 | . | . | TRBV19 | CASSIDVNRVAANEKLFF | TGTGCCAGTAGTATAGATGTAAACCGAGTGGCGGCTAATGAAAAACTGTTTTTT
TRBJ1-2 | 14 | TRBD1 | . | TRBV10-3 | CAISPGTGLYGYTF | TGTGCCATCAGCCCCGGGACAGGGCTATATGGCTACACCTTC
TRBJ1-2 | 16 | . | few | TRBV19 | CASSPRRLTASYGYTF | TGTGCCAGTAGTCCACGACGATTGACAGCGTCCTATGGCTACACCTTC
TRBJ2-6 | 16 | . | . | TRBV9 | CASSVYGGSGANVLTF | TGTGCCAGCAGCGTATACGGGGGCTCTGGGGCCAACGTCCTGACTTTC
TRBJ1-1 | 16 | . | once | TRBV11-1 | CASSLDRAGGNTEAFF | TGTGCCAGCAGCTTAGACCGAGCAGGAGGGAACACTGAAGCTTTCTTT
TRBJ2-7 | 15 | . | . | TRBV19 | CASSIGGTAFDEQYF | TGTGCCAGTAGTATAGGCGGGACAGCATTCGACGAGCAGTACTTC
TRBJ1-1 | 15 | . | . | TRBV7-2 | CASSLHGRGGTEAFF | TGTGCCAGCAGCTTACATGGTAGGGGAGGCACTGAAGCTTTCTTT
TRBJ2-5 | 16 | TRBD1 | . | TRBV27 | CASSRGTGGSFETQYF | TGTGCCAGCAGCCGGGGGACAGGGGGCTCTTTCGAGACCCAGTACTTC
TRBJ1-1 | 15 | . | few | TRBV11-2 | CASSLVGGTNTEAFF | TGTGCCAGCAGCTTAGTCGGGGGTACGAACACTGAAGCTTTCTTT
TRBJ1-2 | 17 | TRBD1 | . | TRBV19 | CASSIRQGSFFDYGYTF | TGTGCCAGTAGTATTAGACAGGGTTCTTTTTTTGACTATGGCTACACCTTC
TRBJ2-5 | 14 | . | . | TRBV6-5 | CASSRGGSQETQYF | TGTGCCAGCAGTCGAGGTGGCAGCCAAGAGACCCAGTACTTC
TRBJ2-3 | 13 | . | . | TRBV19 | CASSIRGGDTQYF | TGTGCCAGTAGTATTAGGGGTGGAGATACGCAGTATTTT
TRBJ1-2 | 14 | TRBD1 | few | TRBV5-6 | CASSARTGAAGYTF | TGTGCCAGCAGCGCCCGGACAGGGGCAGCTGGCTACACCTTC
TRBJ1-6 | 15 | TRBD1 | . | TRBV4-3 | CASSHPGQGNSPLHF | TGCGCCAGCAGCCACCCGGGACAGGGAAATTCACCCCTCCACTTT
TRBJ1-5 | 15 | TRBD1 | . | TRBV20-1 | CSASTRQGSNQPQHF | TGCAGTGCTAGTACCCGACAGGGAAGCAATCAGCCCCAGCATTTT
TRBJ1-1 | 16 | . | . | TRBV4-1 | CASSPGGHSPNTEAFF | TGCGCCAGCAGCCCGGGGGGGCACAGCCCGAACACTGAAGCTTTCTTT
TRBJ1-1 | 18 | TRBD1 | . | TRBV7-2 | CASSLGSGQGIQKTEAFF | TGTGCCAGCAGCTTAGGTTCGGGACAGGGGATTCAAAAGACTGAAGCTTTCTTT
TRBJ1-3 | 14 | TRBD1 | . | TRBV9 | CASSFGQGGNTIYF | TGTGCCAGCAGTTTCGGACAGGGCGGAAACACCATATATTTT
TRBJ2-1 | 15 | TRBD2 | few | TRBV2 | CASSALAAAGNEQFF | TGTGCCAGCAGTGCCCTAGCGGCGGCGGGGAATGAGCAGTTCTTC
TRBJ1-2 | 14 | TRBD1 | . | TRBV7-2 | CASSWSGQVPDYTF | TGTGCCAGCAGCTGGTCCGGACAGGTCCCAGACTACACCTTC
TRBJ1-5 | 12 | . | . | TRBV16 | CASSQYSQPQHF | TGTGCCAGCAGCCAATACAGTCAGCCCCAGCATTTT
TRBJ2-1 | 17 | TRBD2 | . | TRBV9 | CASSVAVTGGVSGEQFF | TGTGCCAGCAGCGTAGCTGTTACGGGGGGGGTAAGTGGTGAGCAGTTCTTC
TRBJ1-2 | 12 | TRBD1 | . | TRBV10-3 | CATFGQDLSYTF | TGTGCCACCTTCGGACAGGACCTAAGCTACACCTTC
TRBJ1-1 | 13 | . | few | TRBV29-1 | CSARSGWDTEAFF | TGCAGCGCGAGATCAGGGTGGGACACTGAAGCTTTCTTT
TRBJ1-4 | 14 | TRBD1 | . | TRBV5-4 | CASSLGQGNEKLFF | TGTGCCAGCAGCTTGGGACAGGGAAATGAAAAACTGTTTTTT
TRBJ1-5 | 17 | TRBD1 | . | TRBV19 | CASSPRTGWNSNQPQHF | TGTGCCAGTAGTCCACGGACAGGATGGAATAGCAATCAGCCCCAGCATTTT
TRBJ1-1 | 14 | TRBD1 | . | TRBV7-2 | CASSLHRGNTEAFF | TGTGCCAGCAGCTTGCACAGGGGGAACACTGAAGCTTTCTTT
TRBJ1-2 | 13 | TRBD1 | few | TRBV5-4 | CASYSQGSYGYTF | TGTGCCAGTTACTCACAGGGGAGTTATGGCTACACCTTC
TRBJ2-5 | 12 | . | . | TRBV29-1 | CSVEKSGETQYF | TGCAGCGTTGAGAAGTCAGGGGAGACCCAGTACTTC
TRBJ2-3 | 15 | TRBD2 | . | TRBV10-3 | CAISVSLANTDTQYF | TGTGCCATCAGTGTTTCACTAGCGAACACAGATACGCAGTATTTT
TRBJ2-5 | 17 | TRBD2 | once | TRBV9 | CASSTGLAKTPLETQYF | TGTGCCAGCAGCACGGGACTAGCGAAAACCCCATTGGAGACCCAGTACTTC
TRBJ1-2 | 16 | TRBD1 | few | TRBV5-1 | CASSSGTGGLFYGYTF | TGCGCCAGCAGCTCCGGGACAGGGGGCCTATTCTATGGCTACACCTTC
TRBJ1-1 | 15 | . | few | TRBV30 | CAWSPLGGRNTEAFF | TGTGCCTGGAGTCCTTTAGGGGGACGCAACACTGAAGCTTTCTTT
TRBJ1-4 | 15 | TRBD1 | . | TRBV5-5 | CASSSNRGLGEKLFF | TGTGCCAGCAGCTCCAACAGGGGACTCGGTGAAAAACTGTTTTTT
TRBJ2-3 | 13 | . | . | TRBV19 | CASNRRGADTQYF | TGTGCCAGTAATCGCAGGGGGGCAGATACGCAGTATTTT
TRBJ1-4 | 16 | . | . | TRBV27 | CASSPIRSQGNEKLFF | TGTGCCAGCAGTCCCATACGTTCACAGGGTAATGAAAAACTGTTTTTT
TRBJ1-6 | 13 | . | . | TRBV12-3/TRBV12-4 | CASSLNQRAPLHF | TGTGCCAGCAGTTTGAACCAGCGGGCACCCCTCCACTTT
TRBJ2-1 | 18 | TRBD2 | . | TRBV6-6 | CASSQRLGLAGVFNEQFF | TGTGCCAGCAGTCAAAGACTGGGACTAGCGGGAGTTTTCAATGAGCAGTTCTTC
TRBJ1-3 | 17 | . | . | TRBV6-2/TRBV6-3 | CASSYVVTWQDGNTIYF | TGTGCCAGCAGTTACGTTGTGACGTGGCAGGATGGAAACACCATATATTTT
TRBJ2-1 | 17 | TRBD1 | . | TRBV4-3 | CASSQALRDRDYNEQFF | TGCGCCAGCAGCCAAGCACTCCGGGACAGGGATTACAATGAGCAGTTCTTC
TRBJ2-4 | 15 | TRBD2 | few | TRBV4-3 | CASSQDSGGANIQYF | TGCGCCAGCAGCCAAGATAGCGGGGGGGCAAACATTCAGTACTTC
TRBJ2-1 | 13 | TRBD1 | . | TRBV5-1 | CASSLDRGNEQFF | TGCGCCAGCAGCTTAGACAGGGGGAATGAGCAGTTCTTC
TRBJ1-1 | 14 | . | . | TRBV7-3 | CASRAGGTGTEAFF | TGTGCCAGCAGGGCCGGGGGAACGGGCACTGAAGCTTTCTTT
TRBJ1-6 | 14 | TRBD1 | . | TRBV6-5 | CASGPGQGVSPLHF | TGTGCCAGCGGCCCGGGACAGGGGGTATCACCCCTCCACTTT
TRBJ1-3 | 17 | TRBD1 | . | TRBV5-1 | CASSSGTGGVSGNTIYF | TGCGCCAGCAGCTCCGGGACAGGGGGAGTCTCTGGAAACACCATATATTTT
TRBJ2-1 | 13 | TRBD2 | . | TRBV15 | CATSIERGIEQFF | TGTGCCACCAGCATCGAGCGGGGGATCGAGCAGTTCTTC
TRBJ2-2 | 15 | TRBD2 | . | TRBV27 | CASSSGGRNTGELFF | TGTGCCAGCAGTTCAGGCGGGAGGAACACCGGGGAGCTGTTTTTT
TRBJ1-6 | 14 | TRBD1 | . | TRBV5-1 | CASSRVTGDSPLHF | TGCGCCAGCAGCCGAGTCACAGGGGATTCACCCCTCCACTTT